The 5 T cell receptor beta chains presented below share a single source sample, sequenced in a study of identical twins. TCRdb called the 5' RACE reads again in MiXCR, with one record for every CDR3 protein. The sample shows 450,000 or so distinct CDR3 sequences, roughly an eighth of them seen only once. This sample was also put to use in a study of yellow fever vaccine responses in identical twins.

Sequences were obtained from CD4+ T cells sorted from blood. The receptors were gathered from a woman under 30 in good health.

This clonotype was seen a handful of times. This chain links TRBV20-1 with TRBJ2-7; D assignment may be TRBD1 or TRBD2 (5 bases each). In germline, CDR1 is DFQATT, CDR2 SNEGSKA (reference sequence). The CDR3 runs 15 residues. V lost 6 bases and J 0 bases, leaving 18 bases between the germline ends. CDR3: CSANAGGAYSYEQYF. The CDR3 bases are TGCAGTGCAAACGCTGGGGGAGCGTACTCCTACGAGCAGTACTTC.

This clonotype was counted between two and nine times. The V call is TRBV11-1, the J call TRBJ2-1; 9 bases are a match to TRBD2. Trimming removed 5 bases from V and 8 bases from J; junction bases left unmatched: 13. The germline V gene encodes CDR1 SGHAT and CDR2 FQDESV (reference sequence). The CDR3 length is 16 residues. CDR3 nucleotide sequence: TGTGCCAGCAGCCAACTGGCCCTAGCGGGGCGGGATGAGCAGTTCTTC. Encoded protein: CASSQLALAGRDEQFF.

The chain employs TRBV28 and TRBJ1-2, with D possibly TRBD1 on 6 matching bases. There are 14 residues in the CDR3. V was cut by 3 bases and J by 6 bases, with 14 bases left in between. Looked up from germline, CDR1 is MDHEN and CDR2 is SYDVKM. The CDR3 spells CASSLRGQMDGYTF. The CDR3 bases are TGTGCCAGCAGTTTGCGCGGACAGATGGATGGCTACACCTTC.

This clonotype was found a few times. The rearrangement uses TRBV15 and TRBJ1-6, with D perhaps TRBD1 (5 bases). Trimming cost V 4 bases and J 0 bases, with 13 bases left between them. Germline V gene sequence: CDR1 LNHNV, CDR2 YYDKDF (reference sequence). CDR3 length: 17 residues. CDR3 sequence: CATSTSGKSSYNSPLHF. The CDR3 region has the DNA TGTGCCACCAGCACTTCAGGGAAAAGCTCCTATAATTCACCCCTCCACTTT.

This clonotype was seen ten or more times. V gene TRBV24-1 combines with J gene TRBJ2-5; D is undetermined. The germline V gene has CDR1 KGHDR and CDR2 SFDVKD. This CDR3 comprises 12 residues. Trimming took off 1 base at V and 4 bases at J, with 3 bases between the two ends. The chain's CDR3 is CATSDFRETQYF. The CDR3 bases are TGTGCCACCAGTGATTTCCGAGAGACCCAGTACTTC.